The 13 T cell receptor beta chains reported below all come from one sample, sequenced in a study of blood T cell repertoires in COVID-19. Assay: immunoSEQ multiplex PCR; the TCRdb copy retains only in-frame clones and omits some. The sample yields roughly 35,000 clones, approximately 87% seen once. Sequences were obtained from peripheral blood. Every receptor here comes from a human donor in a cohort sampled during active COVID-19.

In DNA, the CDR3 is TGTGCCAGCAGCGTAGGGATGAGGAGTAACACTGAAGCTTTCTTT. Amino acid sequence: CASSVGMRSNTEAFF. The chain combines TRBV9 with TRBJ1-1; D unclear. V was trimmed by 0 bases and J by 2 bases, leaving 11 bases between them. Germline V lookup: CDR1 SGDLS, CDR2 YYNGEE. This CDR3 contains 15 residues.

V is TRBV19 and J is TRBJ2-1; TRBD1 might be the D (6 bases). Germline V gene sequence: CDR1 LNHDA, CDR2 SQIVND (reference sequence). The CDR3 is 15 amino acids. Deletions cut 7 bases from V and 1 base from J, with 14 bases between. As DNA, the CDR3 is TGTGCCAGTACCAGTGGGGGCAGGTCCTACAATGAGCAGTTCTTC. It encodes CASTSGGRSYNEQFF.

V and J are TRBV27 and TRBJ2-7; maybe TRBD2 (5 bases). V was clipped by 1 base and J by 4 bases, with 14 bases between them. This CDR3 has 15 amino acids. Germline V lookup: CDR1 MNHEY, CDR2 SMNVEV (reference sequence). The CDR3, as DNA: TGTGCCAGCAGTTTATTGTCCGCCGGAGGATACGAGCAGTACTTC. Translating it yields CASSLLSAGGYEQYF.

This chain uses TRBV7-9 with TRBJ2-7; 7 bases match TRBD2. The CDR3 extends over 14 amino acids. Germline trimming cut 2 bases from V and 5 bases from J; bases unmatched to any gene: 6. Germline-derived CDR1 and CDR2 are SEHNR and FQNEAQ (reference sequence). The CDR3 loop reads CASSLFGGKDEQYF. In nucleotides, the CDR3 is TGTGCCAGCAGCTTATTCGGGGGGAAAGACGAGCAGTACTTC.

V and J are TRBV6-5 and TRBJ1-3; the D is unclear. Trimming left V 0 bases short and J 0 bases short, with 9 bases between. The CDR3 has 16 residues. The germline CDR1 and CDR2 sequences are MNHEY and SVGAGI. The CDR3 is CASSYSRRASGNTIYF. The DNA of the CDR3 is TGTGCCAGCAGTTACTCGAGGCGGGCCTCTGGAAACACCATATATTTT.

V is TRBV28 and J is TRBJ2-5; maybe TRBD2 (6 bases). With 5 bases removed from V and 3 bases from J, the gap between germline ends came to 16 bases. The CDR3 is 15 residues long. Germline values: CDR1 MDHEN, CDR2 SYDVKM. The CDR3 nucleotides are TGTGCCAGCAGTCCACACCCGGGACTCAAAGAGACCCAGTACTTC. Translating gives CASSPHPGLKETQYF.

The CDR3 sequence is CASSYLGQGAGNEQFF. For the CDR3, the DNA is TGTGCCAGCAGTTACCTGGGACAGGGGGCCGGCAATGAGCAGTTCTTC. The chain links TRBV6-5 to TRBJ2-1; the match to TRBD1 covers 12 bases. Germline CDR1 and CDR2: MNHEY and SVGAGI. Trimming removed 2 bases from V and 6 bases from J; junction bases left unmatched: 5. CDR3 length: 16 amino acids.

In its sample, this clone was seen a few times. The V gene is TRBV18, the J gene TRBJ2-7, with unresolved D. The V gene's germline CDR1 is KGHSH and CDR2 LQKENI. Trimming removed 2 bases from V and 6 bases from J, with 17 bases in between. The CDR3 contains 15 residues. As DNA, the CDR3 is TGTGCCAGCTCACCAGGTGGCCGCCCGTCTGGCGAGCAGTACTTC. It specifies CASSPGGRPSGEQYF.

This clone showed up just once. The chain joins TRBV5-8 to TRBJ1-2, with D possibly being TRBD1 (5 bases). This CDR3 has 12 amino acids. V lost 4 bases, J lost 7 bases, and 11 bases lay in between. CDR1 is SGHTS and CDR2 is YDEGEE in the germline V gene. The CDR3 nucleotides read TGTGCCAGCAGCATCAGGGCAGGTGGCTACACCTTC. Translated: CASSIRAGGYTF. The full variable domain, completed using reference TRBV5-8 and TRBJ1-2, is EAGVTQSPTHLIKTRGQQATLRCSPISGHTSVYWYQQALGLGLQFLLWYDEGEERNRGNFPPRFSGRQFPNYSSELNVNALELEDSALYLCASSIRAGGYTFGSGTRLTVV.

The chain couples TRBV9 to TRBJ1-6; a weak D match, TRBD1 (6 bases). Trimming shortened V by 3 bases and J by 10 bases, and 14 bases separated the two germline ends. CDR3 length equals 14 residues. Germline V gene sequence: CDR1 SGDLS, CDR2 YYNGEE. The CDR3 sequence is CASSEQQGQSPLHF. For the CDR3, the DNA is TGTGCCAGCAGCGAGCAACAGGGTCAGTCACCCCTCCACTTT.

The rearrangement joins TRBV5-1 to TRBJ1-1; D remains unclear. Germline assignment: CDR1 SGHRS and CDR2 YFSETQ. The CDR3 covers 22 residues. The V and J ends lost 7 bases and 4 bases respectively, with 41 bases between them. The CDR3 sequence: CASADLSPETLRPRISGTEAFF. Written as DNA, the CDR3 is TGCGCCAGCGCCGATCTGTCACCGGAAACCCTTCGGCCTCGAATCTCGGGCACTGAAGCTTTCTTT.

The chain uses TRBV5-6 and TRBJ1-2, with D perhaps matching TRBD1 (5 bases). The CDR3 is 15 amino acids. V dropped 3 bases and J dropped 4 bases, with 16 bases sitting between them. Germline V gives CDR1 SGHDT, CDR2 YYEEEE. The CDR3 coding sequence is TGTGCCAGCAGCTCCCAGGGTTTTCTTAGCTATGGCTACACCTTC. It codes for CASSSQGFLSYGYTF.

V is TRBV4-2 and J is TRBJ1-1; possible D gene TRBD1, 5 bases. CDR1 and CDR2 from the germline V gene are LGHNA and YNFKEQ. Trimming cost V 1 base and J 6 bases, with 18 bases left between them. There are 16 residues in the CDR3. The CDR3 coding sequence is TGTGCCAGCAGCCAAGCTAGGTACGAGGGGAGGGCTGAAGCTTTCTTT. It translates to CASSQARYEGRAEAFF.